The 5 T cell receptor beta chains given below trace back to one sample, sequenced in a study of T cells in Graves' hyperthyroidism and ophthalmopathy. RNA transcripts yielded amplified TCR beta CDR3 regions. HTBI primers were employed in a first-round RT-PCR of the TCR CDR3. From the multiplex PCR reads, TCRdb called clonotypes with MiXCR, one entry per CDR3 protein. Of hundreds of thousands of distinct CDR3 sequences in the sample, approximately 15% are singletons; the top ten hold roughly a tenth. Sequenced material: blood. These receptors were obtained from a woman younger than 30 with Graves' hyperthyroidism.

This clonotype was observed once. One end of the junction is discordant with germline, which a read error may explain. The gene calls are TRBV4-1 and TRBJ2-3; 8 nucleotides match TRBD2. The CDR3 totals 14 residues. Germline-derived CDR1 and CDR2 are MGHRA and YSYEKL. The CDR3 DNA sequence: TGCGCCGGCAGCAGAGCGGGAGAAAGAGATACGCAGTATTTT. Its translation is CAGSRAGERDTQYF.

This clonotype was found a few times. This chain connects TRBV20-1 to TRBJ1-3, with unresolved D. CDR3 length: 14 amino acids. Trimming removed 1 base from V and 0 bases from J, with 7 bases in between. Germline assignment: CDR1 DFQATT and CDR2 SNEGSKA (reference sequence). The CDR3 DNA reads TGCAGTGCTAGAGTTTCCAACTCTGGAAACACCATATATTTT. Its protein product is CSARVSNSGNTIYF.

In this sample, this clonotype turned up many times. This chain joins TRBV18 and TRBJ2-4, with 9 bases fitting TRBD1. This CDR3 comprises 15 residues. J was trimmed by 1 base and V by 5 bases; bases with no gene match: 3. Germline V lookup: CDR1 KGHSH, CDR2 LQKENI. CDR3 nucleotides: TGTGCCAGCTCAACAGGGGGCAAGGCCAAAAACATTCAGTACTTC. Its protein product is CASSTGGKAKNIQYF.

This clonotype is a singleton in its sample. This chain links TRBV24-1 with TRBJ1-1; 7 bases fit TRBD1. The CDR3 extends over 14 amino acids. The J segment lost 3 bases and the V segment lost 9 bases, leaving 9 bases of the junction unmatched. Germline CDR1 is KGHDR and CDR2 is SFDVKD. The CDR3 DNA follows: TGTGCCACCCGCTCCTCCGGGACAGACACTGAAGCTTTCTTT. This gives the protein CATRSSGTDTEAFF.

Comments on this clonotype: A much bigger clone sits one base away, suggesting this may be a read error. This chain connects TRBV27 to TRBJ2-1, with 10 bases matching TRBD1. The J call may be incorrect, as the DNA end agrees better with TRBJ2-7. The CDR3 length is 15 residues. The germline gives CDR1 MNHEY, CDR2 SMNVEV (reference sequence). The CDR3 DNA reads TGTGCCAGTGGGTGGGGGGACAGGGGCTACAATGAGCAGTACTTC. Residues: CASGWGDRGYNEQYF.